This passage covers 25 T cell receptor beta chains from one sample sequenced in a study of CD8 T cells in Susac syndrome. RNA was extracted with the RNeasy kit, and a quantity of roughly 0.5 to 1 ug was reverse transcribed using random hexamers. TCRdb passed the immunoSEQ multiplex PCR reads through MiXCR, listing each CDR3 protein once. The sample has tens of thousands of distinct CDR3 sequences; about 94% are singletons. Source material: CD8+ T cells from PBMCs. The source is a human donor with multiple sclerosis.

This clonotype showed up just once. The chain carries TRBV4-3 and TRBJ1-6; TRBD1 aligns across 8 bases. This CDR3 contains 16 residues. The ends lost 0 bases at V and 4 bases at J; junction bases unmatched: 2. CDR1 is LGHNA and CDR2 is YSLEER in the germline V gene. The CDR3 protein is CASSQDRTGYNSPLHF. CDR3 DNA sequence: TGCGCCAGCAGCCAAGATAGGACAGGGTATAATTCACCCCTCCACTTT.

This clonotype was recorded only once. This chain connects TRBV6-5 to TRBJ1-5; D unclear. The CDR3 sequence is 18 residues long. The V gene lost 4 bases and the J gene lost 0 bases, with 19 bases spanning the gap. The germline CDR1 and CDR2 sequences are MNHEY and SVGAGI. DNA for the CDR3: TGTGCCAGCAGTTGGGAGCAGTTTGAAATGTTTAGCAATCAGCCCCAGCATTTT. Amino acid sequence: CASSWEQFEMFSNQPQHF.

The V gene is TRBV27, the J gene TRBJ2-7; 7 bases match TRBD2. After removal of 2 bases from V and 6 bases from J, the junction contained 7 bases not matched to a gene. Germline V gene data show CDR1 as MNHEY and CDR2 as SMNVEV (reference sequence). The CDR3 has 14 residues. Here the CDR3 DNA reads TGTGCCAGCAGTTTAACCGCGGGAGCGCTCGAGCAGTACTTC. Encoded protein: CASSLTAGALEQYF.

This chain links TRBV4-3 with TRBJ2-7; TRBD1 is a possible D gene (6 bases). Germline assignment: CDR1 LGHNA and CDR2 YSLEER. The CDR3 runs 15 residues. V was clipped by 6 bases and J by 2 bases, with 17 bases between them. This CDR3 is CASSQSCRTAYEQYF. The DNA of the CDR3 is TGCGCCAGCAGTCAATCCTGTAGGACAGCCTACGAGCAGTACTTC.

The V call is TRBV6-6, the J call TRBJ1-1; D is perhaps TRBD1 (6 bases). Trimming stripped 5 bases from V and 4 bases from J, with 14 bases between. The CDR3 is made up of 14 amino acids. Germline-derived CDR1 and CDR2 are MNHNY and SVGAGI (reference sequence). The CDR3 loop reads CASSPVQGSTEAFF. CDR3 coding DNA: TGTGCCAGCAGTCCGGTCCAGGGGAGCACTGAAGCTTTCTTT.

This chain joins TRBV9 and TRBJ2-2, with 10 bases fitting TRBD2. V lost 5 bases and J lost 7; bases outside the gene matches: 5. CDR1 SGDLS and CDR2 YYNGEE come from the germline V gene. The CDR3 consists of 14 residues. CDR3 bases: TGTGCCAGCAGAGCGGGGGGGCCGGTCGGGGAGCTGTTTTTT. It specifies CASRAGGPVGELFF.

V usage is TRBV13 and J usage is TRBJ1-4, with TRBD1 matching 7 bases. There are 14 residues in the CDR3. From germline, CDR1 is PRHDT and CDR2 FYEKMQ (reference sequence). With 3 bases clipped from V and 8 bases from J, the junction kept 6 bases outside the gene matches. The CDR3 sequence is CASSFGRGDEKLFF. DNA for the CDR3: TGTGCCAGCAGCTTCGGCAGGGGGGACGAAAAACTGTTTTTT.

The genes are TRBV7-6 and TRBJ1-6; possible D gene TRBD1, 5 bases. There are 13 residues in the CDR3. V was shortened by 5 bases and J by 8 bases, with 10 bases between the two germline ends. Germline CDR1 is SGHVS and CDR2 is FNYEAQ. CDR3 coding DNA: TGTGCCAGCAGCCCCCCGGGGGATTCACCCCTCCACTTT. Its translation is CASSPPGDSPLHF. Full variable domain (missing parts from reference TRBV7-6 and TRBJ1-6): GAGVSQSPRYKVTKRGQDVALRCDPISGHVSLYWYRQALGQGPEFLTYFNYEAQQDKSGLPNDRFSAERPEGSISTLTIQRTEQRDSAMYRCASSPPGDSPLHFGNGTRLTVT.

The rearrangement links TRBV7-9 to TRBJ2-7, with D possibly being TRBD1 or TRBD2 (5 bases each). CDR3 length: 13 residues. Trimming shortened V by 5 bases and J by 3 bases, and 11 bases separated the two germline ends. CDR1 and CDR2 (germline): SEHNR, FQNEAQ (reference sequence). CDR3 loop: CASSPRDGYEQYF. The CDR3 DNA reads TGTGCCAGCAGCCCCAGGGACGGCTACGAGCAGTACTTC.

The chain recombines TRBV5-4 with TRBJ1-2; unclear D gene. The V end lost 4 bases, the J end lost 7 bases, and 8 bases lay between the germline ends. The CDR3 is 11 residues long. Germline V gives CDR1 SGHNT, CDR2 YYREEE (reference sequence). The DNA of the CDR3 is TGTGCCAGCAGCGACTACGGTGGCTACACCTTC. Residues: CASSDYGGYTF.

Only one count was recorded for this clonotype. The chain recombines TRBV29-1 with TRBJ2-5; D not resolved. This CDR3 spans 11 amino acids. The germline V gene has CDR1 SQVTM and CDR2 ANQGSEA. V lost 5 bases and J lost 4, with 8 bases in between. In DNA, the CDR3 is TGCAGCGTTCTAGGGCTAGAGACCCAGTACTTC. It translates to CSVLGLETQYF.

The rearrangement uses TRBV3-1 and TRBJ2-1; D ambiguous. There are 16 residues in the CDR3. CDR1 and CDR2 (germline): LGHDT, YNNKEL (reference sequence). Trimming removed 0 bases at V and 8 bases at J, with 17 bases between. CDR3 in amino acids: CASSQDPSAPAHEQFF. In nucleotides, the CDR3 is TGTGCCAGCAGCCAAGATCCCAGCGCCCCGGCTCATGAGCAGTTCTTC.

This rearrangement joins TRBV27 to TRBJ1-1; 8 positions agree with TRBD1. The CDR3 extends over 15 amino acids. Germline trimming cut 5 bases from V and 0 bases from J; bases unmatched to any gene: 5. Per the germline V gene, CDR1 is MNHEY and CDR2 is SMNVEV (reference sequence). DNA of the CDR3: TGTGCCAGCAGTCCCGGGACAGGTTTGAACACTGAAGCTTTCTTT. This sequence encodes CASSPGTGLNTEAFF.

Written as DNA, the CDR3 is TGCAGCGTTGATGGGGTAGGGACTAACACAGATACGCAGTATTTT. Translated: CSVDGVGTNTDTQYF. The chain employs TRBV29-1 and TRBJ2-3; 7 bases map to TRBD2. V lost 3 bases and J lost 2; bases outside the gene matches: 8. The CDR3 length is 15 residues. The germline gives CDR1 SQVTM, CDR2 ANQGSEA.

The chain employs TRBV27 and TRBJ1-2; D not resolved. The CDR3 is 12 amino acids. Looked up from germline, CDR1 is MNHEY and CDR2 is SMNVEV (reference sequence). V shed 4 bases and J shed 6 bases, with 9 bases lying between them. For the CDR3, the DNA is TGTGCCAGCAGTTCTCCGGAGAATGGCTACACCTTC. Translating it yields CASSSPENGYTF.

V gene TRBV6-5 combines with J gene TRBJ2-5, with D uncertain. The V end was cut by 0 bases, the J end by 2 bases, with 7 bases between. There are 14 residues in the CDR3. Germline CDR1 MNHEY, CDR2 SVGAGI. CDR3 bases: TGTGCCAGCAGTTACTCCGGTCCTCAAGAGACCCAGTACTTC. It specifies CASSYSGPQETQYF.

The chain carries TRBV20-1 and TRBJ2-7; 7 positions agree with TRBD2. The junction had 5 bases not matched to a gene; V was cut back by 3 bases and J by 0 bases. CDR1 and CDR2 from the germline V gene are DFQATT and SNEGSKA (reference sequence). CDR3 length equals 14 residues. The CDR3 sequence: CSARGREASYEQYF. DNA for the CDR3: TGCAGTGCTAGGGGCCGGGAGGCCTCCTACGAGCAGTACTTC.

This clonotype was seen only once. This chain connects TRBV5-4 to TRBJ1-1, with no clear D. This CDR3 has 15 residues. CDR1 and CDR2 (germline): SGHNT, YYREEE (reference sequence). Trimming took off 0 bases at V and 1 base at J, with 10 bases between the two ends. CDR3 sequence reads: CASSLEVVANTEAFF. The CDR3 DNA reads TGTGCCAGCAGCTTGGAGGTAGTGGCGAACACTGAAGCTTTCTTT.

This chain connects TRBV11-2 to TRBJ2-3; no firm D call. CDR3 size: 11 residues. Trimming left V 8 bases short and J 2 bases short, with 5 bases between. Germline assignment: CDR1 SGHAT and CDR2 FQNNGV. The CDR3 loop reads CASLDTDTQYF. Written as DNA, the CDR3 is TGTGCCAGCCTTGACACAGATACGCAGTATTTT.

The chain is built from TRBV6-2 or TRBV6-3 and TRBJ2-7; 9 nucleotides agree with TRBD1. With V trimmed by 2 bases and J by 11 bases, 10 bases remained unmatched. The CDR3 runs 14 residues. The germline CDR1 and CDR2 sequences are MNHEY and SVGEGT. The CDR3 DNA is TGTGCCAGCAGTTACCCGGGACAGGGTAGTAGAGAGTACTTC. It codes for CASSYPGQGSREYF.

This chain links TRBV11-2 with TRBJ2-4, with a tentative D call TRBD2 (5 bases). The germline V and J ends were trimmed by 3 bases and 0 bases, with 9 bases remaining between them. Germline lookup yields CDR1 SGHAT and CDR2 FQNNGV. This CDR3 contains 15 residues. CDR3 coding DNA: TGTGCCAGCAGCTTTGGGCGGGTAGCCAAAAACATTCAGTACTTC. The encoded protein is CASSFGRVAKNIQYF. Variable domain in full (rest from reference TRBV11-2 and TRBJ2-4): EAGVAQSPRYKIIEKRQSVAFWCNPISGHATLYWYQQILGQGPKLLIQFQNNGVVDDSQLPKDRFSAERLKGVDSTLKIQPAKLEDSAVYLCASSFGRVAKNIQYFGAGTRLSVL.

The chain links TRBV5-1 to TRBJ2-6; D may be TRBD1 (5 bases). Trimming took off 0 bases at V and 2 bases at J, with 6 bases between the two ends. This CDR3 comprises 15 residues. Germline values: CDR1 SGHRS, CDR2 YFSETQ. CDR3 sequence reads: CASSLVGAGANVLTF. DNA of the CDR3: TGCGCCAGCAGCTTGGTAGGGGCTGGGGCCAACGTCCTGACTTTC.

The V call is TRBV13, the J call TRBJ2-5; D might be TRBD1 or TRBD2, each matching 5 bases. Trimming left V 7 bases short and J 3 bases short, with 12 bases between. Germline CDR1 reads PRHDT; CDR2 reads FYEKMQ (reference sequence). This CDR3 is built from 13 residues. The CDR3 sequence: CASKRRGEETQYF. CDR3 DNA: TGTGCCAGCAAAAGAAGGGGAGAAGAGACCCAGTACTTC.

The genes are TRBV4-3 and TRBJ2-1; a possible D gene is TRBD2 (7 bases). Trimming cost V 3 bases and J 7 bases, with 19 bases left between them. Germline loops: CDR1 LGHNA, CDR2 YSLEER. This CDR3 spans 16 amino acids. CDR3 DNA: TGCGCCAGCAGCCAGGAGGTTTGGGGGGGGACAAATGAGCAGTTCTTC. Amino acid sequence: CASSQEVWGGTNEQFF.

The CDR3 sequence is CASSLLGRTSYTGELFF. The CDR3, as DNA: TGTGCCAGCAGCTTATTAGGTCGGACTAGTTACACCGGGGAGCTGTTTTTT. The chain employs TRBV7-2 and TRBJ2-2; TRBD2 aligns across 7 bases. After removal of 2 bases from V and 3 bases from J, the junction contained 9 bases not matched to a gene. The CDR3 totals 17 residues. Germline CDR1 is SGHTA and CDR2 is FQGNSA.